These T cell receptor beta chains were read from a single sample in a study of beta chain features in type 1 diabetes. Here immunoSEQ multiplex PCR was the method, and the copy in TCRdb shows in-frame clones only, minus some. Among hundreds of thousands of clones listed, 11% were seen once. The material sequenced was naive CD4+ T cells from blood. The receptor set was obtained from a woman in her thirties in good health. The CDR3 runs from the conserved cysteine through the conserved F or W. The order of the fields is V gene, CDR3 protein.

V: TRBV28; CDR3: CATSGGGGWDTEAFF
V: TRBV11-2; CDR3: CASSLLGGDGTDTQYF
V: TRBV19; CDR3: CASRTVLNSNQPQHF
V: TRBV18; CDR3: CASSPVDRSNTGELFF
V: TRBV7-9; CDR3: CASSPQGGRGTDTQYF
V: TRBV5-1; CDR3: CASSLVGGDSVGTDTQYF
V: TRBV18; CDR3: CASSPRDRGRETQYF
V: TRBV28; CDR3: CASSPLGREQYF
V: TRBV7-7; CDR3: CASSLNPQGAGELFF
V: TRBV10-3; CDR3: CAISTGQTSYEQYF
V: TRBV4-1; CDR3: CASSHQAGTSYNEQFF
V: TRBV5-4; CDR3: CASRPTSSYEQYF
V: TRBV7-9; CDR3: CASSQTGLRGYTF
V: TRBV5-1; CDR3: CASSSYSGSSYEQYF
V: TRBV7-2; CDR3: CASSISQGAQTEAFF
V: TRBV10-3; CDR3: CAISDSGLAVQETQYF
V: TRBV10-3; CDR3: CAVGANDQPQHF
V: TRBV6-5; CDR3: CASREAGGPNEQFF
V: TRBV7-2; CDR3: CASNKQGAGMNTEAFF
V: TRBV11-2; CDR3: CASSTRQGSYGYTF
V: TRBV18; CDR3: CASSPRTSGTNEQFF
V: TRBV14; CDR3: CASSQATGIRNEQFF
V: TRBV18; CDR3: CASSPRRGTGTYEQYF
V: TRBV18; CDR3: CASSTSGSASTDTQYF
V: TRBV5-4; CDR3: CASRTSGNQETQYF
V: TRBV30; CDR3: CAWTPQGNRVERDYTF
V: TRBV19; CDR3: CASSRTSGGAGELFF
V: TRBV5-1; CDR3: CASSFTGLGQPQHF
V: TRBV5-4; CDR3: CASSTASGRTRDTQYF
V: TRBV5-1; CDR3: CASTIGGLVSSEQFF
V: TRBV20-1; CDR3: CSANGDIKQFF
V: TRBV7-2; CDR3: CASSSVAGGWSEQYF
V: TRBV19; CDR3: CASSGRGLINEQFF
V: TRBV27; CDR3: CASSPLGAGELFF
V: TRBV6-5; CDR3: CASISGTGANVLTF
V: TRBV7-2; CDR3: CASSGLAARNEQFF
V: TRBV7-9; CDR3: CASSVQGKNEKLFF
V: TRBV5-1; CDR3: CASSFKSAQETQYF
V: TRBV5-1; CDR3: CASSYRTEADTQYF
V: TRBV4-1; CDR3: CASSQEISRKAKNIQYF
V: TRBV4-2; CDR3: CASSRPDRNTEAFF
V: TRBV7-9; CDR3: CASSSFTRTGTSGNNEQFF
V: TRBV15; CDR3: CATSIQIGTGGGYTF
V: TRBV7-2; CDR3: CASSRDSHNEQFF
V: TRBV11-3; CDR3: CASSAEGTGLYNEQFF
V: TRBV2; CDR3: CASSGLAAYNEQFF
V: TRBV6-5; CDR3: CASSYDAGNYGYTF
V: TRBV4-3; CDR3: CASSQNRGNRDSEKLFF
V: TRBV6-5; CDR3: CASSNGQGTYGYTF
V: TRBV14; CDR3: CASSLGLAGGEQFF
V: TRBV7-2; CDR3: CASSLGGTVNNEQFF
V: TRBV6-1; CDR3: CASFADWGEAFF
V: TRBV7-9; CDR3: CAGGTGELFF
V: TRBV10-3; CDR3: CAINPGGTYGYTF
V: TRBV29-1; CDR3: CSDYRGGNEQFF
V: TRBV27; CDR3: CASSFSMTGQGETQYF
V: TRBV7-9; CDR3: CASTLKNRRDSQETQYF